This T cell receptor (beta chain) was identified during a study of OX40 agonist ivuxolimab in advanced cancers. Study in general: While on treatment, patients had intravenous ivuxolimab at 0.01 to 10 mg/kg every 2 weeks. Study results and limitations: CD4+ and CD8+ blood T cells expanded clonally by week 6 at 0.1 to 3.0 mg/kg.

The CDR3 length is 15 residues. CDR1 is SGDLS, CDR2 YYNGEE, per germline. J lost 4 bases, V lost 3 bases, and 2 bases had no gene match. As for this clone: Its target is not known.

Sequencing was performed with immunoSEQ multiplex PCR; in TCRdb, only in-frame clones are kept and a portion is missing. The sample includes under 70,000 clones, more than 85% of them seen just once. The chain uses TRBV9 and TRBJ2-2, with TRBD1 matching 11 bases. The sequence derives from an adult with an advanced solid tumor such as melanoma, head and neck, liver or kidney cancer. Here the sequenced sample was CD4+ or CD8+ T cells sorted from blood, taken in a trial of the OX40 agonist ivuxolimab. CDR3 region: CASSAGTGGTGELFF. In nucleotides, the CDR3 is TGTGCCAGCAGCGCCGGGACAGGGGGCACCGGGGAGCTGTTTTTT.